These T cell receptor beta chains were read from a single sample in a study of CD8 T cells in ankylosing spondylitis. MiXCR, applied by TCRdb to the 5' RACE reads, yields one record per CDR3 protein. This sample yields about 33,000 distinct CDR3 sequences, of which approximately 15% are seen a single time; more than 30% belongs to the top ten. Sequenced: blood. The receptors shown here come from a male donor with ankylosing spondylitis or in good health (not recorded which). Each CDR3 is given with its conserved first and last residue. D genes are given only for firm matches. The size entry is marked missing in some rows and otherwise reads once, few, many or a size class.

>TRBJ2-2|.|TRBV7-8|TRBD2
TGTGCCAGCAGTCGGACTAGGCCAGACACCGGGGAGCTGTTTTTT
CASSRTRPDTGELFF
>TRBJ2-3|.|TRBV5-1|TRBD1
TGCGCCAGCAGCCCCGGCGGAACAGGGGATATCGATACGCAGTATTTT
CASSPGGTGDIDTQYF
>TRBJ2-2|few|TRBV27|.
TGTGCCAGCAGTTTAGGTCCGGGTTCGAACACCGGGGAGCTGTTTTTT
CASSLGPGSNTGELFF
>TRBJ2-1|.|TRBV6-5|TRBD2
TGTGCCAGCATCCCGACTAGCGGGCGCTACAATGAGCAGTTCTTC
CASIPTSGRYNEQFF
>TRBJ2-2|.|TRBV29-1|TRBD1
TGCAGCGTTGAAGGTATCGGGCCAGGGACAGCCGGGGAGCTGTTTTTT
CSVEGIGPGTAGELFF
>TRBJ2-3|.|TRBV5-6|.
TGTGCCAGCAGCTTGGCAGTCTCTACGCAGTATTTT
CASSLAVSTQYF
>TRBJ2-2|few|TRBV20-1|TRBD2
TGCAGTGCTAGCCCCTCTGGACTAGCGGGAGTTGGGGAGCTGTTTTTT
CSASPSGLAGVGELFF
>TRBJ2-3|.|TRBV5-1|TRBD1
TGCGCCAGCAGCCCTTGGTTTGGGACAGGAGGCACAGATACGCAGTATTTT
CASSPWFGTGGTDTQYF
>TRBJ2-6|.|TRBV7-9|.
TGTGCCAGCAGCTTAGTACCCGCCAACGTCCTGACTTTC
CASSLVPANVLTF
>TRBJ1-1|large|TRBV7-9|TRBD1
TGTGCCAGCAGCTTGACAGGGGGCTGGACTGAAGCTTTCTTT
CASSLTGGWTEAFF
>TRBJ2-7|.|TRBV5-6|TRBD1
TGTGCCAGCAGCTCCACCTACCGACAGGGTGGAAACTACGAGCAGTACTTC
CASSSTYRQGGNYEQYF
>TRBJ2-5|few|TRBV5-1|.
TGCGCCAGCAGCCTAGTACCGGGAGAGACCCAGTACTTC
CASSLVPGETQYF
>TRBJ2-5|few|TRBV12-3/TRBV12-4|.
TGTGCCAGCAAAGGAGCGGAAGAGACCCAGTACTTC
CASKGAEETQYF
>TRBJ2-1|few|TRBV28|TRBD2
TGTGCCAGCAGGTGGGGGGGATGGAATGAGCAGTTCTTC
CASRWGGWNEQFF
>TRBJ2-2|.|TRBV28|.
TGTGCCAGCGGTACTGGCGGGGCGAACACCGGGGAGCTGTTTTTT
CASGTGGANTGELFF
>TRBJ1-4|few|TRBV20-1|TRBD1
TGCAGTGCTCCGAGGACAGGGCGCAATGAAAAACTGTTTTTT
CSAPRTGRNEKLFF
>TRBJ1-1|.|TRBV15|.
TGTGCCACCAGCAAGGACGGGGTGAACACTGAAGCTTTCTTT
CATSKDGVNTEAFF
>TRBJ2-2|.|TRBV7-3|.
TGTGCCAGCAGCTTAAGAGGTGGCAGCACCGGGGAGCTGTTTTTT
CASSLRGGSTGELFF
>TRBJ2-2|.|TRBV28|TRBD2
TGTGCCAGCAGTTCTCCTGGGACTAGCGGGAGCCAGCTGTTTTTT
CASSSPGTSGSQLFF
>TRBJ1-3|few|TRBV7-2|.
TGTGCCAGCAGCTTGGTTGGGAGCTCTGGAAACACCATATATTTT
CASSLVGSSGNTIYF
>TRBJ1-4|few|TRBV29-1|.
TGCAGCGTAAGACCGGGGGCGGATGAAAAACTGTTTTTT
CSVRPGADEKLFF
>TRBJ2-1|few|TRBV9|.
TGTGCCAGCAGTCAAGGCCCCCAGAGTGAGCAGTTCTTC
CASSQGPQSEQFF
>TRBJ2-2|many|TRBV7-9|.
TGTGCCAGCAGTCCTAGGGGATACACCGGGGAGCTGTTTTTT
CASSPRGYTGELFF
>TRBJ1-1|.|TRBV5-1|.
TGCGCCAGCAGCTTGGCAGGCAGGAACACTGAAGCTTTCTTT
CASSLAGRNTEAFF
>TRBJ2-5|few|TRBV20-1|.
TGCAGTGCTAGAGTGGGTGGTGGGGAGACCCAGTACTTC
CSARVGGGETQYF
>TRBJ2-1|few|TRBV5-1|TRBD2
TGCGCCAGCAGTCCTGATAGCGGGACCTACAATGAGCAGTTCTTC
CASSPDSGTYNEQFF
>TRBJ2-3|few|TRBV5-5|.
TGTGCCAGCAGCTCCGAATGGGGTGGGGATACGCAGTATTTT
CASSSEWGGDTQYF
>TRBJ2-7|few|TRBV27|TRBD1
TGTGCCAGCAGTGGGAAGGGACAGTACTACGAGCAGTACTTC
CASSGKGQYYEQYF
>TRBJ2-1|few|TRBV2|.
TGTGCCAGCAGTGATCCCCTGTCGAGAAATGAGCAGTTCTTC
CASSDPLSRNEQFF
>TRBJ1-2|many|TRBV12-3/TRBV12-4|.
TGTGCCAGCAGCTTCGGACAAGCTAACTATGGCTACACCTTC
CASSFGQANYGYTF
>TRBJ2-7|few|TRBV6-5|.
TGTGCCAGCAAAAGAACCAACGCCGAGCAGTACTTC
CASKRTNAEQYF